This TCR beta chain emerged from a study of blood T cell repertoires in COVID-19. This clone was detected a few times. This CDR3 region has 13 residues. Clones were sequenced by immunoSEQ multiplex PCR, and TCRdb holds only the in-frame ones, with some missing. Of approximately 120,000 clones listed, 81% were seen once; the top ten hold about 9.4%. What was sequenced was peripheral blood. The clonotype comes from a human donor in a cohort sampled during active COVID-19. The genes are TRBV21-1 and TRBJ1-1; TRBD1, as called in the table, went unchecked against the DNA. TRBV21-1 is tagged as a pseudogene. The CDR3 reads CASSKGRQGEAFF. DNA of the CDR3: TGTGCCAGCAGCAAAGGACGACAGGGAGAAGCTTTCTTT.